The 22 T cell receptor beta chains below all came from one sample that was sequenced in a study of T cell repertoires in cytomegalovirus infection. TCRdb reprocessed the reads with MiXCR, giving one entry per CDR3 protein. In the table there are 680,000 or so distinct CDR3 sequences, approximately 40% of which are singletons. The sample was PBMCs. All receptors come from a human donor in good health (CMV status not recorded). Some clones in this sample may be carry-over from other donors' samples.

The chain is built from TRBV28 and TRBJ1-2, with a possible D match to TRBD1 (6 bases). V shed 7 bases and J shed 5 bases, with 23 bases lying between them. Germline V lookup: CDR1 MDHEN, CDR2 SYDVKM. CDR3 length: 16 residues. This CDR3 reads CASTVGGLDRGYGYTF. The CDR3 coding sequence is TGTGCCAGCACCGTGGGGGGCTTGGACCGAGGATATGGCTACACCTTC.

The chain carries TRBV5-5 and TRBJ2-3; TRBD2 aligns across 12 bases. In germline, CDR1 is SGHKS, CDR2 YYEKEE (reference sequence). After removal of 0 bases from V and 6 bases from J, the junction contained 5 bases not matched to a gene. The CDR3 runs 16 residues. The CDR3 here is CASSLDTSGGRDTQYF. The CDR3 nucleotides read TGTGCCAGCAGCTTGGATACTAGCGGGGGGAGGGATACGCAGTATTTT. Looking up the rest from reference TRBV5-5 and TRBJ2-3 gives the full variable domain: DAGVTQSPTHLIKTRGQQVTLRCSPISGHKSVSWYQQVLGQGPQFIFQYYEKEERGRGNFPDRFSARQFPNYSSELNVNALLLGDSALYLCASSLDTSGGRDTQYFGPGTRLTVL.

Comments on this clonotype: A read error may explain this, as a much larger clone is one base away. The chain uses TRBV6-5 and TRBJ2-3; tentatively, D is TRBD2 (5 bases). Germline CDR1 is MNHEY and CDR2 is SVGAGI. CDR3 length: 15 residues. Trimming took 1 base from V and 2 from J, leaving 10 bases between them. CDR3 in amino acids: CASSYYSGNTDTQYF. The CDR3 DNA reads as TGTGCCAGCAGTTACTATTCGGGGAACACAGATACGCAGTATTTT.

The chain uses TRBV19 and TRBJ2-7; unclear D gene. V gave up 4 bases and J gave up 3 bases, with 10 bases separating them. CDR3 length equals 13 residues. Germline V lookup: CDR1 LNHDA, CDR2 SQIVND (reference sequence). CDR3 DNA: TGTGCCAGTAGTAAATGGGTAAGCTACGAGCAGTACTTC. Protein: CASSKWVSYEQYF.

This clonotype was found a few times. The V gene is TRBV5-6, the J gene TRBJ2-1; tentatively, D is TRBD2 (6 bases). This CDR3 has 17 amino acids. The V gene's germline CDR1 is SGHDT and CDR2 YYEEEE. V was trimmed by 2 bases and J by 10 bases, leaving 25 bases between them. The CDR3 nucleotides read TGTGCCAGCAGCTTCATAAAACACGGGAGCAGCTTACTCGAGCAGTTCTTC. As protein: CASSFIKHGSSLLEQFF.

This clonotype came up a few times. This chain connects TRBV28 to TRBJ1-5; D uncertain. Germline values: CDR1 MDHEN, CDR2 SYDVKM. The CDR3 extends over 12 amino acids. V was pared by 5 bases and J by 7 bases, with 9 bases between. The chain's CDR3 is CASSQLGQPQHF. The CDR3 DNA reads as TGTGCCAGCAGTCAGCTTGGACAGCCCCAGCATTTT.

V gene TRBV12-3 or TRBV12-4 combines with J gene TRBJ1-2; 7 positions agree with TRBD1. The junction had 10 bases not matched to a gene; V was cut back by 6 bases and J by 0 bases. This CDR3 contains 16 residues. The CDR3 sequence is CASSRDRLLSNYGYTF. The CDR3 DNA reads TGTGCCAGCAGCCGGGACAGACTACTTTCTAACTATGGCTACACCTTC.

The chain uses TRBV5-6 and TRBJ2-7; 8 bases agree with TRBD1. V was pared by 2 bases and J by 3 bases, with 7 bases of the junction left unmatched. Germline CDR1 SGHDT, CDR2 YYEEEE. The CDR3 is 15 residues long. The CDR3 DNA reads TGTGCCAGCAGCTTCCGAGGGACAGGCAACTACGAGCAGTACTTC. Residues: CASSFRGTGNYEQYF.

The V and J genes are TRBV28 and TRBJ1-1; D gene uncertain. Germline values: CDR1 MDHEN, CDR2 SYDVKM. With 3 bases removed from V and 6 bases from J, the gap between germline ends came to 8 bases. This CDR3 has 12 residues. The CDR3: CASSLIKAEAFF. CDR3 DNA: TGTGCCAGCAGTTTGATCAAGGCTGAAGCTTTCTTT.

The CDR3 nucleotides are TGCGCCAGCAGCCACCTCGGTGGAAATGAAAAACTGTTTTTT. This sequence encodes CASSHLGGNEKLFF. The chain combines TRBV4-1 with TRBJ1-4; the D is unclear. V lost 3 bases to trimming and J lost 5 bases, with 10 bases between them. This CDR3 has 14 residues. Germline-derived CDR1 and CDR2 are MGHRA and YSYEKL.

Details on this clonotype: A much larger clone lies one base from this, so it may be a read error. The V and J genes are TRBV7-2 and TRBJ1-1, with unresolved D. Trimming removed 1 base at V and 0 bases at J, with 15 bases between. Germline V lookup: CDR1 SGHTA, CDR2 FQGNSA. The CDR3 length is 17 residues. The chain's CDR3 is CASSLVGCGAVNTEAFF. For the CDR3, the DNA is TGTGCCAGCAGCTTAGTCGGATGTGGTGCCGTGAACACTGAAGCTTTCTTT.

A few counts support this clonotype. Written as DNA, the CDR3 is TGCGCCAGCAGCCAAGTCGCAGGGGAAGACTACGAGCAGTACTTC. Translating gives CASSQVAGEDYEQYF. The chain recombines TRBV4-1 with TRBJ2-7; TRBD1 is a possible D gene (6 bases). V was trimmed by 1 base and J by 3 bases, leaving 13 bases between them. Germline V gene data show CDR1 as MGHRA and CDR2 as YSYEKL. CDR3 length: 15 residues.

This clonotype was counted at least ten times. The junction shows a germline mismatch at one end, possibly a read error. The V and J genes are TRBV5-1 and TRBJ2-5; D perhaps matches TRBD2 (5 bases). The CDR3 has 12 amino acids. Germline-derived CDR1 and CDR2 are SGHRS and YFSETQ. CDR3 sequence: CASSLPGETQYF. CDR3 DNA sequence: TGTGCCAGCAGCCTTCCGGGGGAGACCCAGTACTTC.

The V and J genes are TRBV28 and TRBJ2-4; 8 nucleotides align to TRBD2. V lost 10 bases to trimming and J lost 0 bases; unmatched junction nucleotides: 5. The CDR3 is 14 amino acids. Per germline, CDR1 MDHEN and CDR2 SYDVKM. In DNA form, the CDR3 reads TGTGCCACCTCTAGCGGGTTAGCCAAAAACATTCAGTACTTC. Encoded protein: CATSSGLAKNIQYF.

This clonotype was detected only a few times. The chain carries TRBV5-5 and TRBJ2-1; weak D call: TRBD2 (6 bases). Germline V CDR1 and CDR2: SGHKS, YYEKEE (reference sequence). The CDR3 contains 17 residues. V lost 1 base to trimming and J lost 1 base, with 15 bases between them. CDR3 amino acids: CASSLTSRSGSYNEQFF. The CDR3 DNA is TGTGCCAGCAGCTTGACTAGCAGGAGCGGGTCCTACAATGAGCAGTTCTTC.

This clonotype came up a few times. V is TRBV4-1 and J is TRBJ2-7; TRBD2 might be the D (5 bases). The germline V gene has CDR1 MGHRA and CDR2 YSYEKL. V lost 3 bases to trimming and J lost 0 bases, with 9 bases between them. This CDR3 has 14 residues. The CDR3 sequence is CASSHARGSYEQYF. CDR3 bases: TGCGCCAGCAGCCACGCCCGGGGCTCCTACGAGCAGTACTTC.

This clonotype occurred many times. V and J are TRBV7-8 and TRBJ2-5; 7 nucleotides match TRBD1. CDR1 is SGHVS, CDR2 FQNEAQ, per germline. V lost 5 bases to trimming and J lost 3 bases; unmatched junction nucleotides: 6. This CDR3 is 14 amino acids long. The chain's CDR3 is CASSAQTGEETQYF. CDR3 nucleotide sequence: TGTGCCAGCAGCGCACAAACAGGGGAAGAGACCCAGTACTTC.

V is TRBV12-3 or TRBV12-4 and J is TRBJ1-1; possibly TRBD1 for D (5 bases). The V and J ends lost 3 bases and 3 bases respectively, with 14 bases between them. CDR3 length equals 15 residues. CDR3 region: CASSFMGKGHTEAFF. CDR3 nucleotides: TGTGCCAGCAGTTTCATGGGAAAGGGGCACACTGAAGCTTTCTTT.

V is TRBV6-6 and J is TRBJ2-3; D may be TRBD2 (6 bases). Per germline, CDR1 MNHNY and CDR2 SVGAGI (reference sequence). This CDR3 is built from 15 residues. V was clipped by 7 bases and J by 0 bases, with 14 bases between them. CDR3 DNA: TGTGCCAGCATACCCGGGACTCACAGCACAGATACGCAGTATTTT. It is translated as CASIPGTHSTDTQYF.

This clonotype has more than one count but fewer than ten. The genes are TRBV28 and TRBJ2-7, with TRBD1 matching 9 bases. This CDR3 has 16 amino acids. Trimming at V came to 5 bases and at J to 6 bases, leaving 14 bases not matched to a gene. CDR1 and CDR2 from the germline V gene are MDHEN and SYDVKM. In DNA, the CDR3 is TGTGCCAGCAGTCGGCCGAGACAGGGGGTCGTCGGCGAGCAGTACTTC. Translating it yields CASSRPRQGVVGEQYF.

The chain is built from TRBV7-2 and TRBJ2-1, with 7 bases that match TRBD2. The CDR3 contains 16 residues. Germline CDR1 SGHTA, CDR2 FQGNSA. Trimming took 5 bases from V and 4 from J; bases not matched to a gene: 11. The CDR3 here is CASSRLWRGYYNEQFF. The CDR3 DNA sequence: TGTGCCAGCAGCCGTCTTTGGCGGGGGTATTACAATGAGCAGTTCTTC.

The V call is TRBV6-1, the J call TRBJ2-7, with D tentatively TRBD1 (7 bases). Germline CDR1 MNHNS, CDR2 SASEGT. The CDR3 runs to 18 residues. The V end lost 5 bases, the J end lost 6 bases, and 29 bases lay between the germline ends. The DNA for the CDR3 is TGTGCCAGCAGTTCACTCACTCGACAGGGATGGAGGGCCTCCGAGCAGTACTTC. Its translation is CASSSLTRQGWRASEQYF.